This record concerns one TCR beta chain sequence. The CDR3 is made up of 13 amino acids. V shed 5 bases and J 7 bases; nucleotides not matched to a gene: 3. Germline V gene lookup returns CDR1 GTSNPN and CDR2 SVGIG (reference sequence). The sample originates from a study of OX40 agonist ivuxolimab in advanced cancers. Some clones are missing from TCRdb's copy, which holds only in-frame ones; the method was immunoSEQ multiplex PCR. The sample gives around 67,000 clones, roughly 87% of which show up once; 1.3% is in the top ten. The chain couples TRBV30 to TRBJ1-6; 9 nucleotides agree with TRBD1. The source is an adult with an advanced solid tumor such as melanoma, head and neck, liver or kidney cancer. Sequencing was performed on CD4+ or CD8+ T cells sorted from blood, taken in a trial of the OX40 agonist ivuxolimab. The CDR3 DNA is TGTGCCTGGTCCGGGACAGGGAATTCACCCCTCCACTTT. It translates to CAWSGTGNSPLHF.